This T cell receptor (beta chain) originates from a study of control samples from healthy donors and cancer patients. Profiling relied on immunoSEQ multiplex PCR, and the TCRdb table lists in-frame clones only, not all of them. The table records tens of thousands of clones, approximately 89% of them present only once. Specimen: PBMCs. This receptor was obtained from a woman aged 40 to 49 with head and neck cancer.

The CDR3 region is CASSSRGPTNYGYTF. The CDR3 coding sequence is TGTGCCAGCAGTTCTCGGGGACCGACTAACTATGGCTACACCTTC. The genes are TRBV28 and TRBJ1-2; D is perhaps TRBD1 (5 bases). This CDR3 spans 15 amino acids. Germline loops: CDR1 MDHEN, CDR2 SYDVKM. The ends were cut back, 4 bases at V and 0 bases at J, with 12 bases in the middle.